A single sample is the source of the 29 T cell receptor beta chains below, sequenced in a study of shared clonotypes between healthy human individuals. The assay was immunoSEQ multiplex PCR, and TCRdb's table has in-frame clones only and misses some. The sample has around 2.3 million clones; 90% to 97% are singletons. The sequencing input was naive CD4+ T cells sorted from blood. Subset here: CD45RA+ positively selected. Receptors originate from a man aged 18 to 29 in good health.

CDR3 coding DNA: TGTGCCAGCAGCTTAACCTCTGCGGGCTACGAGCAGTACTTC. Its translation: CASSLTSAGYEQYF. The rearrangement uses TRBV7-6 and TRBJ2-7; TRBD2 is a possible D gene (5 bases). V shed 2 bases and J shed 3 bases, with 11 bases lying between them. CDR1 and CDR2 (germline): SGHVS, FNYEAQ. CDR3 size: 14 residues.

The chain carries TRBV19 and TRBJ2-2, with D tentatively TRBD2 (5 bases). Germline V gives CDR1 LNHDA, CDR2 SQIVND (reference sequence). The CDR3 runs 15 residues. Trimming left V 6 bases short and J 1 base short, with 12 bases between. This CDR3 is CASRKERRNTGELFF. The CDR3 DNA reads as TGTGCCAGTAGGAAGGAGCGGAGGAACACCGGGGAGCTGTTTTTT.

The chain has TRBV6-6 and TRBJ2-3, with no clear D. V lost 2 bases and J 3 bases, leaving 9 bases between the germline ends. The CDR3 has 14 residues. CDR1 and CDR2 from the germline V gene are MNHNY and SVGAGI (reference sequence). CDR3 residues: CASSYPPETDTQYF. The CDR3 coding sequence is TGTGCCAGCAGTTACCCACCGGAGACAGATACGCAGTATTTT.

This sequence joins TRBV6-1 and TRBJ2-4; 9 nucleotides match TRBD1. CDR1 is MNHNS, CDR2 SASEGT, per germline. The CDR3 has 19 amino acids. The J segment lost 1 base and the V segment lost 1 base, leaving 11 bases of the junction unmatched. CDR3 region: CASSEVGTGTVGAKNIQYF. In nucleotides, the CDR3 is TGTGCCAGCAGTGAAGTCGGGACAGGGACAGTGGGGGCCAAAAACATTCAGTACTTC.

This sequence joins TRBV5-6 and TRBJ1-2; TRBD1 matches at 8 bases. The trim removed 3 bases at V and 8 bases at J, leaving 6 bases unmatched. The CDR3 has 13 residues. The germline V gene encodes CDR1 SGHDT and CDR2 YYEEEE. CDR3 sequence reads: CASSWDRTNGYTF. The CDR3 nucleotides read TGTGCCAGCAGCTGGGACAGGACCAACGGCTACACCTTC.

This CDR3 is CASSLGWDSAYEQYF. CDR3 in DNA: TGTGCCAGCAGCCTAGGGTGGGACAGCGCCTACGAGCAGTACTTC. V usage is TRBV7-8 and J usage is TRBJ2-7; 7 bases match TRBD1. Germline V gene lookup returns CDR1 SGHVS and CDR2 FQNEAQ. V gave up 5 bases and J gave up 2 bases; unmatched junction bases: 9. The length of the CDR3 is 15 residues.

This chain joins TRBV5-4 and TRBJ1-1; perhaps TRBD1 as D (5 bases). This CDR3 comprises 13 residues. V dropped 8 bases and J dropped 3 bases, with 14 bases sitting between them. Germline CDR1 SGHNT, CDR2 YYREEE (reference sequence). The chain's CDR3 is CASKLGGDTEAFF. The DNA for the CDR3 is TGTGCCAGTAAACTTGGGGGGGACACTGAAGCTTTCTTT.

J is TRBJ2-3 and V is TRBV6-1, with 7 bases aligning to TRBD1. The J segment lost 0 bases and the V segment lost 4 bases, leaving 7 bases of the junction unmatched. In germline, CDR1 is MNHNS, CDR2 SASEGT. The CDR3 contains 16 residues. CDR3 loop: CASSVTPGQSTDTQYF. The CDR3 bases are TGTGCCAGCAGTGTTACACCGGGACAGAGCACAGATACGCAGTATTTT.

This clone was counted a single time. V usage is TRBV10-3 and J usage is TRBJ2-2, with D possibly TRBD1 on 6 matching bases. Germline V lookup: CDR1 ENHRY, CDR2 SYGVKD. Trimming removed 5 bases from V and 6 bases from J, with 7 bases in between. The CDR3 runs 12 residues. This chain's CDR3 is CAISRQAGELFF. CDR3 sequence (DNA): TGTGCCATCAGTCGACAGGCCGGGGAGCTGTTTTTT.

This chain joins TRBV4-1 and TRBJ2-5; possibly TRBD2 for D (5 bases). Germline V gene lookup returns CDR1 MGHRA and CDR2 YSYEKL. The V end lost 2 bases, the J end lost 5 bases, and 15 bases lay between the germline ends. The CDR3 consists of 15 residues. CDR3 sequence (DNA): TGCGCCAGCAGCCAAATAGTTCTTCCGGGGGAGACCCAGTACTTC. Translated: CASSQIVLPGETQYF.

The chain carries TRBV5-1 and TRBJ2-5; D gene unclear. CDR1 is SGHRS and CDR2 is YFSETQ in the germline V gene. Trimming shortened V by 4 bases and J by 2 bases, and 12 bases separated the two germline ends. The CDR3 runs to 14 residues. The CDR3 region has the DNA TGCGCCAGCAGCGTGGCAACGGGTCAAGAGACCCAGTACTTC. Translated: CASSVATGQETQYF. The full variable domain, in which reference TRBV5-1 and TRBJ2-5 provide the parts outside the CDR3, is KAGVTQTPRYLIKTRGQQVTLSCSPISGHRSVSWYQQTPGQGLQFLFEYFSETQRNKGNFPGRFSGRQFSNSRSEMNVSTLELGDSALYLCASSVATGQETQYFGPGTRLLVL.

As for this clone: Other nucleotide sequences in the sample specify the same CDR3. The V and J genes are TRBV4-1 and TRBJ1-4, with D possibly TRBD1 on 5 matching bases. CDR3 length: 14 amino acids. CDR1 is MGHRA and CDR2 is YSYEKL in the germline V gene. With 1 base removed from V and 5 bases from J, the gap between germline ends came to 8 bases. The CDR3 region is CASSQGDRNEKLFF. For the CDR3, the DNA is TGCGCCAGCAGCCAAGGGGACCGAAATGAAAAACTGTTTTTT.

The V gene is TRBV6-1, the J gene TRBJ1-5; no clear D. Trimming took 10 bases from V and 7 from J, leaving 14 bases between them. The CDR3 totals 12 residues. From germline, CDR1 is MNHNS and CDR2 SASEGT. The CDR3 loop is CATSGLGQPQHF. The CDR3 bases are TGTGCCACTTCGGGCCTTGGACAGCCCCAGCATTTT.

CDR3 DNA: TGCGCCAGCAGTGTGGGAGGGACAGCAAGCTCCTACGAGCAGTACTTC. Amino acid sequence: CASSVGGTASSYEQYF. The rearrangement joins TRBV5-1 to TRBJ2-7; D possibly matches TRBD1 or TRBD2 (7 bases each). This CDR3 contains 16 residues. Germline CDR1 SGHRS, CDR2 YFSETQ. The V end was cut by 5 bases, the J end by 0 bases, with 18 bases between.

CDR3 nucleotide sequence: TGTGCCAGTAGAGGGGACTCCAGATTAGGGGAGCAGTACTTC. It is translated as CASRGDSRLGEQYF. V gene TRBV19 combines with J gene TRBJ2-7; TRBD2 is a possible D gene (6 bases). The germline V gene encodes CDR1 LNHDA and CDR2 SQIVND (reference sequence). Trimming removed 6 bases at V and 7 bases at J, with 19 bases between. The CDR3 loop spans 14 amino acids.

The gene calls are TRBV19 and TRBJ1-1; no firm D call. The CDR3 runs to 14 residues. The V gene lost 5 bases and the J gene lost 4 bases, with 14 bases spanning the gap. Germline CDR1 is LNHDA and CDR2 is SQIVND (reference sequence). CDR3 sequence: CASSQTEGGTEAFF. The CDR3 nucleotides read TGTGCCAGTAGTCAGACCGAGGGAGGCACTGAAGCTTTCTTT.

V is TRBV10-3 and J is TRBJ2-7; 7 bases match TRBD2. V shed 6 bases and J 5 bases; nucleotides not matched to a gene: 10. CDR3 length: 14 amino acids. The germline CDR1 and CDR2 sequences are ENHRY and SYGVKD. The CDR3 DNA is TGTGCCATCAGCGGGGCCGGGGGGAAGCACGAGCAGTACTTC. This codes for CAISGAGGKHEQYF.

V is TRBV18 and J is TRBJ2-2; 8 bases are shared with TRBD1. Germline assignment: CDR1 KGHSH and CDR2 LQKENI. There are 16 residues in the CDR3. Trimming cost V 3 bases and J 5 bases; bases outside gene matches: 8. The CDR3 sequence: CASSPSGGAGTGELFF. The CDR3 DNA reads as TGTGCCAGCTCACCTTCAGGGGGCGCGGGGACCGGGGAGCTGTTTTTT.

This chain joins TRBV19 and TRBJ1-2; D unclear. CDR3 length equals 12 residues. The V gene's germline CDR1 is LNHDA and CDR2 SQIVND (reference sequence). V shed 4 bases and J shed 5 bases, with 8 bases lying between them. The CDR3 region is CASSNRKYGYTF. CDR3 coding DNA: TGTGCCAGTAGTAACCGGAAGTATGGCTACACCTTC.

About this clone itself: This specimen includes other DNA sequences encoding the same CDR3. The chain combines TRBV7-9 with TRBJ2-5, with 7 bases fitting TRBD1. Germline loops: CDR1 SEHNR, CDR2 FQNEAQ (reference sequence). CDR3 length equals 14 residues. V lost 4 bases and J lost 0; bases outside the gene matches: 2. The CDR3 DNA is TGTGCCAGCAGCTCCGACAGGGACCAAGAGACCCAGTACTTC. It yields the protein CASSSDRDQETQYF.

V is TRBV18 and J is TRBJ1-2; 7 nucleotides match TRBD1. CDR3 length: 14 residues. With 6 bases clipped from V and 8 bases from J, the junction kept 12 bases outside the gene matches. The V gene's germline CDR1 is KGHSH and CDR2 LQKENI. The CDR3 sequence: CASSPLGQGEGYTF. DNA for the CDR3: TGTGCCAGCTCCCCCCTTGGGCAGGGGGAAGGCTACACCTTC.

V gene TRBV9 combines with J gene TRBJ1-1, with D maybe TRBD1 (6 bases). This CDR3 is built from 15 residues. V lost 2 bases to trimming and J lost 0 bases, with 11 bases between them. Germline values: CDR1 SGDLS, CDR2 YYNGEE. CDR3 bases: TGTGCCAGCAGCGTCGGGGGGACAATGAACACTGAAGCTTTCTTT. Its protein is CASSVGGTMNTEAFF.

The chain employs TRBV28 and TRBJ2-5; TRBD1 is a possible D gene (6 bases). The CDR3 is 11 residues long. Trimming took off 7 bases at V and 4 bases at J, with 7 bases between the two ends. Germline V gene sequence: CDR1 MDHEN, CDR2 SYDVKM. In DNA form, the CDR3 reads TGTGCCAGCATAGGGGGAGAGACCCAGTACTTC. Its protein product is CASIGGETQYF.

This chain joins TRBV5-6 and TRBJ2-2; possible D gene TRBD1, 5 bases. The V and J ends lost 1 base and 2 bases respectively, with 12 bases between them. Germline CDR1 is SGHDT and CDR2 is YYEEEE. CDR3 length: 16 amino acids. The CDR3 nucleotides read TGTGCCAGCAGCTTGCTAGGACAAACTAACACCGGGGAGCTGTTTTTT. This encodes CASSLLGQTNTGELFF.

This clone was seen a single time. The chain employs TRBV18 and TRBJ2-7; 7 bases align to TRBD1. Per germline, CDR1 KGHSH and CDR2 LQKENI. This CDR3 comprises 14 residues. V trimming: 3 bases; J trimming: 2 bases; junction bases outside the gene matches: 4. CDR3 nucleotides: TGTGCCAGCTCACCCTCGGGACAGCCCTACGAGCAGTACTTC. It yields the protein CASSPSGQPYEQYF.

The chain links TRBV10-3 to TRBJ2-5; D is possibly TRBD2 (6 bases). The CDR3 loop spans 17 amino acids. V lost 3 bases and J 7 bases, leaving 24 bases between the germline ends. Germline V gene sequence: CDR1 ENHRY, CDR2 SYGVKD. The CDR3 coding sequence is TGTGCCATCAGTGAAGGCGGGTCTAGCGCCGGGCGGGGGACCCAGTACTTC. It codes for CAISEGGSSAGRGTQYF.

This clone was observed a few times. V and J are TRBV25-1 and TRBJ2-5; 8 bases are a match to TRBD2. This CDR3 is built from 16 residues. Per germline, CDR1 MGHDK and CDR2 SYGVNS. V was pared by 3 bases and J by 4 bases, with 10 bases of the junction left unmatched. CDR3 protein: CASSDVWRGVGETQYF. The CDR3 coding sequence is TGTGCCAGCAGTGATGTTTGGCGGGGGGTCGGAGAGACCCAGTACTTC.

The chain is built from TRBV7-2 and TRBJ2-3; 7 bases match TRBD1. This CDR3 is 13 amino acids long. The V gene's germline CDR1 is SGHTA and CDR2 FQGNSA. Trimming removed 6 bases from V and 5 bases from J; junction bases left unmatched: 5. This CDR3 is CASRRPGGDTQYF. In nucleotides, the CDR3 is TGTGCCAGCAGGCGACCAGGGGGAGATACGCAGTATTTT.

V usage is TRBV11-2 and J usage is TRBJ2-2; 10 nucleotides agree with TRBD2. From germline, CDR1 is SGHAT and CDR2 FQNNGV. The CDR3 extends over 16 amino acids. Trimming removed 5 bases from V and 4 bases from J; junction bases left unmatched: 7. For the CDR3, the DNA is TGTGCCAGCAGCCTCGGCGGACTAGCGGTCACCGGGGAGCTGTTTTTT. Its translation: CASSLGGLAVTGELFF.